These 31 T cell receptor beta chains were all obtained from the same sample, sequenced in a study of shared clonotypes between healthy human individuals. Method: immunoSEQ multiplex PCR; TCRdb's copy keeps in-frame clones and lacks some. The profile shows about 2.1 million clones, roughly 91% of them singletons. Only CD45RO-negative cells positively selected for CCR7 counted as naive CD8 cells, so terminally differentiated effector memory CD45RA+ cells were excluded. Material: naive CD8+ T cells from PBMCs. The receptors shown here come from a man between 18 and 29 years old in good health. Some clones in this sample may be carry-over from other donors' samples.

V usage is TRBV5-1 and J usage is TRBJ1-2, with D uncertain. This CDR3 has 14 residues. Germline values: CDR1 SGHRS, CDR2 YFSETQ. V dropped 0 bases and J dropped 6 bases, with 12 bases sitting between them. The CDR3 coding sequence is TGCGCCAGCAGCTTGGATGTGGGGAGGCATGGCTACACCTTC. This encodes CASSLDVGRHGYTF.

The rearrangement joins TRBV5-6 to TRBJ2-5, with a tentative D call TRBD2 (6 bases). The V and J ends lost 2 bases and 5 bases respectively, with 19 bases between them. CDR3 size: 16 residues. Germline assignment: CDR1 SGHDT and CDR2 YYEEEE. The CDR3 DNA reads as TGTGCCAGCAGCTTAAATAGCGGCCCTGCCCAGGAGACCCAGTACTTC. Translation gives CASSLNSGPAQETQYF.

J is TRBJ2-3 and V is TRBV6-4; D possibly corresponds to TRBD2 (6 bases). The germline V gene has CDR1 MRHNA and CDR2 SNTAGT. Trimming shortened V by 2 bases and J by 6 bases, and 12 bases separated the two germline ends. The CDR3 totals 14 residues. DNA of the CDR3: TGTGCCAGCAGTGACAGGACTATGGGGGATACGCAGTATTTT. Protein product: CASSDRTMGDTQYF.

The CDR3 spells CTSSQGPLRQPQHF. The CDR3 bases are TGCACCAGCAGCCAAGGGCCACTACGGCAGCCCCAGCATTTT. The chain has TRBV1 and TRBJ1-5. TRBV1 is classified as a pseudogene. The CDR3 has 14 residues.

The DNA for the CDR3 is TGTGCCAGCAGCCATAATATCGGGACCTCTTACGAGCAGTACTTC. Its protein product is CASSHNIGTSYEQYF. The chain has TRBV4-2 and TRBJ2-7; tentatively, D is TRBD1 or TRBD2 (5 bases each). The V end was cut by 3 bases, the J end by 4 bases, with 16 bases between. Germline CDR1 reads LGHNA; CDR2 reads YNFKEQ. The CDR3 length is 15 residues.

The chain couples TRBV7-8 to TRBJ2-2, with 7 bases aligning to TRBD2. The CDR3 length is 13 residues. The germline V gene has CDR1 SGHVS and CDR2 FQNEAQ. J lost 6 bases, V lost 5 bases, and 3 bases had no gene match. CDR3 in DNA: TGTGCCAGCAGCCAGCGGGGCCCCGGGGAGCTGTTTTTT. Its translation: CASSQRGPGELFF.

V usage is TRBV5-1 and J usage is TRBJ2-3, with TRBD1 matching over 7 bases. The ends lost 4 bases at V and 11 bases at J; junction bases unmatched: 10. The CDR3 length is 13 residues. Per the germline V gene, CDR1 is SGHRS and CDR2 is YFSETQ. In DNA form, the CDR3 reads TGCGCCAGCAGCCCAGGACGGCCAGGGGGGCAGTATTTT. Protein: CASSPGRPGGQYF.

This rearrangement joins TRBV6-4 to TRBJ2-1; no firm D call. V lost 5 bases to trimming and J lost 5 bases, with 13 bases between them. Germline V gene data show CDR1 as MRHNA and CDR2 as SNTAGT. The CDR3 has 14 amino acids. The CDR3 loop reads CASSPGPWDNEQFF. In nucleotides, the CDR3 is TGTGCCAGCAGTCCCGGGCCATGGGACAATGAGCAGTTCTTC.

J is TRBJ1-1 and V is TRBV27, with unresolved D. Trimming took off 0 bases at V and 1 base at J, with 6 bases between the two ends. The CDR3 spans 14 residues. Germline V gives CDR1 MNHEY, CDR2 SMNVEV (reference sequence). Written as DNA, the CDR3 is TGTGCCAGCAGTTTATCGTCAGAGAACACTGAAGCTTTCTTT. Protein: CASSLSSENTEAFF.

The chain carries TRBV28 and TRBJ2-1; D not certain. Germline CDR1 MDHEN, CDR2 SYDVKM. V was cut by 5 bases and J by 9 bases, with 8 bases left in between. CDR3 length: 11 residues. The CDR3 reads CASSRSGEQFF. In DNA, the CDR3 is TGTGCCAGCAGTAGATCCGGTGAGCAGTTCTTC.

A note on this clone: The identical CDR3 is also encoded by other nucleotide sequences in the sample. V usage is TRBV2 and J usage is TRBJ2-7, with TRBD1 matching 7 bases. The CDR3 has 13 amino acids. Germline CDR1 reads SNHLY; CDR2 reads FYNNEI. The J segment lost 1 base and the V segment lost 8 bases, leaving 5 bases of the junction unmatched. Here the CDR3 reads CASSDRRSYEQYF. The CDR3 DNA sequence: TGTGCCAGCTCGGACAGGAGGTCCTACGAGCAGTACTTC.

The chain links TRBV6-5 to TRBJ2-7, with 8 bases aligning to TRBD1. V trimming: 0 bases; J trimming: 3 bases; junction bases outside the gene matches: 7. The CDR3 is 16 residues long. CDR1 MNHEY and CDR2 SVGAGI come from the germline V gene. The CDR3 DNA is TGTGCCAGCAGTTACTCGTTCGGGACAGGCGACTACGAGCAGTACTTC. This sequence encodes CASSYSFGTGDYEQYF.

V usage is TRBV15 and J usage is TRBJ2-1, with TRBD2 identical over 8 bases. This CDR3 is built from 16 residues. Unmatched junction bases numbered 9, after V lost 0 bases and J lost 8 bases. The germline V gene has CDR1 LNHNV and CDR2 YYDKDF (reference sequence). The CDR3 is CATSRDPREGLYEQFF. The CDR3 bases are TGTGCCACCAGCAGAGATCCCCGGGAGGGTTTGTATGAGCAGTTCTTC.

This clone is a singleton in its sample. The genes are TRBV9 and TRBJ1-1; 10 bases agree with TRBD1. CDR3 size: 17 residues. The V and J ends lost 0 bases and 8 bases, in that order; junction bases with no gene match: 13. Looked up from germline, CDR1 is SGDLS and CDR2 is YYNGEE. The CDR3 region has the DNA TGTGCCAGCAGCGTAGGAGGGACAGGGGCCACTATAAGGGAAGCTTTCTTT. Translated: CASSVGGTGATIREAFF.

The gene calls are TRBV28 and TRBJ2-1; 13 nucleotides align to TRBD2. The ends lost 6 bases at V and 8 bases at J; junction bases unmatched: 4. Germline assignment: CDR1 MDHEN and CDR2 SYDVKM. CDR3 length equals 14 residues. This CDR3 is CASSGGLAGDEQFF. CDR3 DNA: TGTGCCAGCAGCGGCGGACTAGCGGGAGATGAGCAGTTCTTC.

The chain carries TRBV11-2 and TRBJ1-1; 7 bases agree with TRBD1. Per the germline V gene, CDR1 is SGHAT and CDR2 is FQNNGV. The CDR3 contains 18 residues. J lost 1 base, V lost 5 bases, and 16 bases had no gene match. This CDR3 reads CASSPFPQGQTPNTEAFF. In DNA form, the CDR3 reads TGTGCCAGCAGCCCCTTCCCACAGGGGCAAACGCCGAACACTGAAGCTTTCTTT.

The chain carries TRBV9 and TRBJ2-1, with TRBD2 matching over 13 bases. Germline CDR1 SGDLS, CDR2 YYNGEE. This CDR3 has 19 amino acids. V shed 3 bases, J shed 2 bases, and the junction held 11 bases outside the gene matches. The CDR3 region has the DNA TGTGCCAGCAGCGCCGGGACTAGCGGGGACAAAAAAACCTACAATGAGCAGTTCTTC. Translation: CASSAGTSGDKKTYNEQFF.

The rearrangement links TRBV30 to TRBJ2-1; TRBD2 matches 7 bases. With 4 bases clipped from V and 0 bases from J, the junction kept 6 bases outside the gene matches. In germline, CDR1 is GTSNPN, CDR2 SVGIG (reference sequence). CDR3 size: 15 residues. The CDR3 sequence is CAWNPIAGSYNEQFF. The CDR3 bases are TGTGCCTGGAATCCAATAGCGGGCTCCTACAATGAGCAGTTCTTC.

This chain joins TRBV7-8 and TRBJ2-1, with TRBD2 matching over 12 bases. Per germline, CDR1 SGHVS and CDR2 FQNEAQ. This CDR3 is 17 amino acids long. V was pared by 5 bases and J by 3 bases, with 8 bases of the junction left unmatched. As DNA, the CDR3 is TGTGCCAGCAGCGACCGACTAGCGGGAGATCTCTACAATGAGCAGTTCTTC. Protein: CASSDRLAGDLYNEQFF. The complete variable domain, with remaining parts taken from reference TRBV7-8 and TRBJ2-1, reads GAGVSQSPRYKVAKRGQDVALRCDPISGHVSLFWYQQALGQGPEFLTYFQNEAQLDKSGLPSDRFFAERPEGSVSTLKIQRTQQEDSAVYLCASSDRLAGDLYNEQFFGPGTRLTVL.

The chain joins TRBV2 to TRBJ2-5; TRBD1 or TRBD2 may be the D gene (5 bases each). With the DNA end fitting TRBJ2-7 better, the J assignment may be wrong. CDR3 length: 14 residues. Germline V gives CDR1 SNHLY, CDR2 FYNNEI. The CDR3 loop is CASTPGRPSYEQYF. CDR3 coding DNA: TGTGCCAGCACACCGGGACGTCCTTCTTACGAGCAGTACTTC.

The V call is TRBV4-1, the J call TRBJ1-5; D might be TRBD1 (6 bases). The length of the CDR3 is 15 residues. Trimming shortened V by 4 bases and J by 6 bases, and 16 bases separated the two germline ends. Germline CDR1 MGHRA, CDR2 YSYEKL. For the CDR3, the DNA is TGCGCCAGCAGCCTAGATAACAGGGAAGGTCAGCCCCAGCATTTT. Protein sequence: CASSLDNREGQPQHF.

This clone was counted once. The J gene is TRBJ1-5, the V gene TRBV6-5; no clear D gene. V shed 6 bases and J shed 8 bases, with 17 bases lying between them. The CDR3 loop spans 14 amino acids. Germline CDR1 and CDR2: MNHEY and SVGAGI. CDR3 sequence (DNA): TGTGCCAGCAGCCCTACACTGCCAAGAGAGCCCCAGCATTTT. Amino acid sequence: CASSPTLPREPQHF.

The chain employs TRBV27 and TRBJ2-7; D is unclear. Germline-derived CDR1 and CDR2 are MNHEY and SMNVEV (reference sequence). The CDR3 consists of 12 residues. V dropped 6 bases and J dropped 5 bases, with 11 bases sitting between them. CDR3 sequence reads: CASSFGRNEQYF. CDR3 coding DNA: TGTGCCAGCAGCTTCGGGCGGAACGAGCAGTACTTC.

The V call is TRBV7-8, the J call TRBJ2-7; weak D call: TRBD2 (5 bases). The CDR3 runs to 14 residues. Germline V CDR1 and CDR2: SGHVS, FQNEAQ. The V and J ends lost 5 bases and 5 bases respectively, with 16 bases between them. CDR3 in DNA: TGTGCCAGCAGCACGAGCGGCCCGAGGAACGAGCAGTACTTC. Its translation: CASSTSGPRNEQYF.

The V call is TRBV7-8, the J call TRBJ2-7; 7 positions match TRBD1. The CDR3 length is 15 residues. V dropped 1 base and J dropped 4; count of bases not matched to a gene: 7. Germline V gene sequence: CDR1 SGHVS, CDR2 FQNEAQ. CDR3 sequence: CASSLEVTGTYEQYF. In DNA, the CDR3 is TGTGCCAGCAGCTTAGAGGTGACAGGGACGTACGAGCAGTACTTC.

The chain employs TRBV30 and TRBJ2-3, with 10 bases that match TRBD1. The CDR3 extends over 17 amino acids. V lost 2 bases and J lost 4; bases outside the gene matches: 12. Germline-derived CDR1 and CDR2 are GTSNPN and SVGIG (reference sequence). In nucleotides, the CDR3 is TGTGCCTGGAGTACCGGGACAGGGGAGTCGAAGGCAGATACGCAGTATTTT. Its protein is CAWSTGTGESKADTQYF.

The J gene is TRBJ2-2, the V gene TRBV27; 9 bases match TRBD1. In germline, CDR1 is MNHEY, CDR2 SMNVEV (reference sequence). V trimming: 5 bases; J trimming: 3 bases; junction bases outside the gene matches: 7. This CDR3 region has 16 residues. The CDR3 bases are TGTGCCAGCAGTGGGGCCGGGACAGGGTACACCGGGGAGCTGTTTTTT. It specifies CASSGAGTGYTGELFF.

In this sample, this clone turned up once. This rearrangement joins TRBV7-9 to TRBJ2-3; D is tentatively TRBD1 or TRBD2 (5 bases each). The CDR3 is 14 amino acids. The germline CDR1 and CDR2 sequences are SEHNR and FQNEAQ (reference sequence). V gave up 7 bases and J gave up 1 base, with 12 bases separating them. CDR3 sequence reads: CASTWGSRTDTQYF. The CDR3 DNA follows: TGTGCCAGCACCTGGGGGAGCCGCACAGATACGCAGTATTTT.

This chain connects TRBV28 to TRBJ1-3, with 10 bases fitting TRBD1. The germline gives CDR1 MDHEN, CDR2 SYDVKM. With 8 bases clipped from V and 8 bases from J, the junction kept 9 bases outside the gene matches. This CDR3 is built from 14 residues. The DNA of the CDR3 is TGTGCCAGCCGTAGCCGGGACAGGGGATACACCATATATTTT. It codes for CASRSRDRGYTIYF.

This rearrangement joins TRBV5-8 to TRBJ2-4; TRBD2 matches at 8 bases. Germline V gives CDR1 SGHTS, CDR2 YDEGEE. Unmatched junction bases numbered 7, after V lost 3 bases and J lost 8 bases. The CDR3 sequence is 14 residues long. CDR3: CASSSSGSGYIQYF. CDR3 bases: TGTGCCAGCAGCTCCAGCGGGAGTGGATACATTCAGTACTTC.

The chain combines TRBV29-1 with TRBJ1-2, with unresolved D. CDR1 SQVTM and CDR2 ANQGSEA come from the germline V gene. The CDR3 is 10 residues long. V was clipped by 6 bases and J by 6 bases, with 8 bases between them. CDR3 nucleotides: TGCAGCGTGGTCCTCGATGGCTACACCTTC. It encodes CSVVLDGYTF.